These 26 T cell receptor beta chains originate from one sample sequenced in a study of low-dose radiotherapy and immunotherapy resistance in tumors. Primers used for first-strand cDNA, a TRAV- and TRBV-specific set, covered both alpha and beta chains. The TCRs were subjected to amplification over about 19 PCR cycles employing a constant-region primer in conjunction with a V-primer adapter. MiXCR was run by TCRdb on the reads, yielding one entry per CDR3 protein. The sample consists of about 13,000 distinct CDR3 sequences, about 70% of them appearing once. Receptors originate from a human donor with advanced metastatic prostate, ovarian, gallbladder or colorectal cancer (not recorded which). This table probably holds off-target reads from a library built for another chain.

The chain joins TRBV7-9 to TRBJ2-7, with no clear D. The ends were cut back, 1 base at V and 5 bases at J, with 3 bases in the middle. The CDR3 totals 11 residues. Germline CDR1 reads SEHNR; CDR2 reads FQNEAQ (reference sequence). The chain's CDR3 is CASSLEDEQYF. In nucleotides, the CDR3 is TGTGCCAGCAGCTTAGAAGACGAGCAGTACTTC.

The rearrangement joins TRBV14 to TRBJ1-1; D not certain. This CDR3 spans 13 amino acids. V was clipped by 2 bases and J by 0 bases, with 4 bases between them. Germline V gene lookup returns CDR1 SGHDN and CDR2 FVKESK. The CDR3 loop is CASSQTMNTEAFF. The CDR3 DNA follows: TGTGCCAGCAGCCAAACCATGAACACTGAAGCTTTCTTT.

The chain has TRBV5-4 and TRBJ1-4; 8 nucleotides line up with TRBD1. The CDR3 extends over 13 amino acids. After removal of 4 bases from V and 6 bases from J, the junction contained 2 bases not matched to a gene. Germline V gene data show CDR1 as SGHNT and CDR2 as YYREEE (reference sequence). Here the CDR3 reads CASSGGQDEKLFF. The CDR3 DNA reads as TGTGCCAGCAGCGGGGGACAGGATGAAAAACTGTTTTTT. Based on the CDR3 plus reference TRBV5-4 and TRBJ1-4, the full variable domain is ETGVTQSPTHLIKTRGQQVTLRCSSQSGHNTVSWYQQALGQGPQFIFQYYREEENGRGNFPPRFSGLQFPNYSSELNVNALELDDSALYLCASSGGQDEKLFFGSGTQLSVL.

This chain connects TRBV19 to TRBJ2-6; 8 bases are shared with TRBD1. Germline lookup yields CDR1 LNHDA and CDR2 SQIVND (reference sequence). Trimming cost V 2 bases and J 2 bases; bases outside gene matches: 5. The CDR3 is 17 amino acids. This chain's CDR3 is CASSILNRGAGANVLTF. CDR3 nucleotides: TGTGCCAGTAGTATATTGAACAGGGGGGCTGGGGCCAACGTCCTGACTTTC.

This clonotype was picked up one time. The V gene is TRBV2, the J gene TRBJ2-6, with a possible D match to TRBD1 (5 bases). The CDR3 sequence is 15 residues long. Germline lookup yields CDR1 SNHLY and CDR2 FYNNEI. The germline V and J ends were trimmed by 5 bases and 0 bases, with 8 bases remaining between them. CDR3 sequence: CASSQGLSGANVLTF. The CDR3 DNA follows: TGTGCCAGCAGTCAGGGCCTCTCTGGGGCCAACGTCCTGACTTTC.

The J gene is TRBJ2-4, the V gene TRBV5-6, with 10 positions matching TRBD1. The CDR3 consists of 17 residues. V lost 3 bases to trimming and J lost 7 bases; unmatched junction nucleotides: 13. Germline loops: CDR1 SGHDT, CDR2 YYEEEE. This chain's CDR3 is CASSWGTGELGWNIQYF. CDR3 nucleotides: TGTGCCAGCAGCTGGGGGACAGGGGAGCTGGGGTGGAACATTCAGTACTTC.

Details on this clonotype: At one of its ends the junction is not consistent with the germline gene, which may arise from a read error. The chain uses TRBV6-1 and TRBJ2-1; D might be TRBD2 (6 bases). CDR1 MNHNS and CDR2 SASEGT come from the germline V gene. The CDR3 loop spans 15 amino acids. The CDR3 sequence is CASNEGLPRDNEQFF. The CDR3, as DNA: TGTGCCAGCAATGAAGGACTACCAAGAGACAATGAGCAGTTCTTC.

The CDR3 reads CASTDDADPEAFF. The CDR3 DNA reads as TGTGCCAGCACCGATGACGCGGACCCTGAAGCTTTCTTT. The V call is TRBV7-9, the J call TRBJ1-1; no firm D call. The CDR3 spans 13 residues. V lost 7 bases, J lost 6 bases, and 15 bases lay in between. CDR1 and CDR2 (germline): SEHNR, FQNEAQ (reference sequence).

V usage is TRBV7-2 and J usage is TRBJ2-1; D uncertain. Germline CDR1 reads SGHTA; CDR2 reads FQGNSA. The length of the CDR3 is 11 residues. With 4 bases removed from V and 10 bases from J, the gap between germline ends came to 8 bases. The CDR3 DNA is TGTGCCAGCAGCTCTACGGCCGAGCAGTTCTTC. It yields the protein CASSSTAEQFF.

The J gene is TRBJ2-1, the V gene TRBV11-2, with D perhaps given as TRBD1 or TRBD2 (5 bases each). V lost 2 bases and J lost 5, with 13 bases in between. In germline, CDR1 is SGHAT, CDR2 FQNNGV. This CDR3 is 15 amino acids long. CDR3: CASSLYGTNHNEQFF. Written as DNA, the CDR3 is TGTGCCAGCAGCTTATACGGGACCAATCACAATGAGCAGTTCTTC.

This clonotype was seen more than once but under ten times. The chain joins TRBV5-6 to TRBJ1-6, with D tentatively TRBD1 (5 bases). The germline V gene encodes CDR1 SGHDT and CDR2 YYEEEE. V dropped 4 bases and J dropped 9 bases, with 11 bases sitting between them. The CDR3 covers 13 residues. Here the CDR3 DNA reads TGTGCCAGCAGCGAGGGACCGAGTTCACCCCTCCACTTT. Its protein product is CASSEGPSSPLHF.

The chain links TRBV20-1 to TRBJ2-1; the match to TRBD1 covers 7 bases. The CDR3 length is 15 residues. The J segment lost 2 bases and the V segment lost 6 bases, leaving 10 bases of the junction unmatched. Per germline, CDR1 DFQATT and CDR2 SNEGSKA (reference sequence). Here the CDR3 DNA reads TGCAGTGCCCGGTCGGACAGGAACGCCTACAATGAGCAGTTCTTC. It codes for CSARSDRNAYNEQFF.

Points on this clonotype: At one boundary the junction diverges from the germline segment, which might be a read error. This chain joins TRBV11-2 and TRBJ2-5; D unclear. Germline assignment: CDR1 SGHAT and CDR2 FQNNGV. CDR3 length: 14 amino acids. The CDR3 sequence is CASSLDSGPETQYF. CDR3 DNA: TGTGCCAGCAGTTTAGATTCTGGTCCCGAGACCCAGTACTTC. Together with reference TRBV11-2 and TRBJ2-5, the CDR3 gives the full variable domain: EAGVAQSPRYKIIEKRQSVAFWCNPISGHATLYWYQQILGQGPKLLIQFQNNGVVDDSQLPKDRFSAERLKGVDSTLKIQPAKLEDSAVYLCASSLDSGPETQYFGPGTRLLVL.

The V and J genes are TRBV4-1 and TRBJ2-4; tentatively, D is TRBD1 or TRBD2 (6 bases each). Trimming left V 3 bases short and J 6 bases short, with 12 bases between. This CDR3 region has 14 residues. Per the germline V gene, CDR1 is MGHRA and CDR2 is YSYEKL. CDR3 DNA sequence: TGCGCCAGCAGCCACCCAGAGGGGGGAAACATTCAGTACTTC. This translates into CASSHPEGGNIQYF.

J is TRBJ1-2 and V is TRBV20-1; a possible D gene is TRBD1 (5 bases). From germline, CDR1 is DFQATT and CDR2 SNEGSKA (reference sequence). With 2 bases removed from V and 8 bases from J, the gap between germline ends came to 21 bases. This CDR3 has 15 amino acids. The DNA for the CDR3 is TGCAGTGCTAGACCGGGACTGGGGCCCATTGACGGCTACACCTTC. Its protein is CSARPGLGPIDGYTF.

V is TRBV2 and J is TRBJ2-5; 11 positions match TRBD2. The trim removed 5 bases at V and 1 base at J, leaving 3 bases unmatched. Germline V gives CDR1 SNHLY, CDR2 FYNNEI. The CDR3 consists of 15 residues. This CDR3 reads CASSMGLAAQETQYF. The CDR3 nucleotides are TGTGCCAGCAGTATGGGACTAGCGGCCCAAGAGACCCAGTACTTC.

This rearrangement joins TRBV7-2 to TRBJ1-3; TRBD1 might be the D (5 bases). V lost 4 bases to trimming and J lost 1 base, with 11 bases between them. CDR3 length: 15 amino acids. The germline V gene encodes CDR1 SGHTA and CDR2 FQGNSA. CDR3 loop: CASSYRGASGNTIYF. For the CDR3, the DNA is TGTGCCAGCAGCTACCGCGGGGCTTCTGGAAACACCATATATTTT.

About this clonotype itself: An end of the junction does not agree with germline; a read error may underlie this. The genes are TRBV7-9 and TRBJ1-2; a possible D gene is TRBD1 (6 bases). The CDR3 is 13 residues long. Germline V gives CDR1 SEHNR, CDR2 FQNEAQ (reference sequence). CDR3 bases: TGTGCCAGCAGCTCCCGGGACACCCCCCAGTATCGCTTC. Its translation: CASSSRDTPQYRF.

This rearrangement joins TRBV4-1 to TRBJ1-1, with TRBD1 identical over 8 bases. The length of the CDR3 is 15 residues. V lost 5 bases to trimming and J lost 4 bases; unmatched junction nucleotides: 9. Germline CDR1 MGHRA, CDR2 YSYEKL. This CDR3 is CASSYSGTGGTEAFF. The CDR3 DNA reads as TGCGCCAGCAGCTACTCCGGGACAGGCGGCACTGAAGCTTTCTTT.

This rearrangement joins TRBV11-2 to TRBJ2-2; D possibly corresponds to TRBD1 (5 bases). The CDR3 sequence is 15 residues long. Germline V gene lookup returns CDR1 SGHAT and CDR2 FQNNGV. Trimming left V 1 base short and J 2 bases short, with 8 bases between. The CDR3 sequence: CASSLGTPNTGELFF. In nucleotides, the CDR3 is TGTGCCAGCAGCTTAGGGACACCAAACACCGGGGAGCTGTTTTTT.

The chain recombines TRBV2 with TRBJ1-5, with 7 bases aligning to TRBD1. CDR1 is SNHLY, CDR2 FYNNEI, per germline. After removal of 2 bases from V and 4 bases from J, the junction contained 2 bases not matched to a gene. This CDR3 has 14 amino acids. The CDR3: CASSERGPNQPQHF. The CDR3 region has the DNA TGTGCCAGCAGTGAAAGGGGGCCGAATCAGCCCCAGCATTTT.

V gene TRBV7-9 combines with J gene TRBJ2-1; 7 nucleotides match TRBD1. Losses at the gene ends were 3 bases for V and 5 bases for J; bases not matched to a gene: 7. This CDR3 has 15 amino acids. CDR1 SEHNR and CDR2 FQNEAQ come from the germline V gene (reference sequence). CDR3 sequence (DNA): TGTGCCAGCAGCTTGGCAGGGGGTTTCGACAATGAGCAGTTCTTC. This translates into CASSLAGGFDNEQFF.

This rearrangement joins TRBV19 to TRBJ2-2; D not certain. Trimming shortened V by 3 bases and J by 1 base, and 3 bases separated the two germline ends. The CDR3 spans 13 residues. Germline CDR1 and CDR2: LNHDA and SQIVND (reference sequence). The DNA for the CDR3 is TGTGCCAGTAGTATGGGGAACACCGGGGAGCTGTTTTTT. Its translation: CASSMGNTGELFF.

J is TRBJ2-1 and V is TRBV5-1; the D gene is possibly TRBD2 (6 bases). The germline V gene has CDR1 SGHRS and CDR2 YFSETQ. CDR3 length: 17 amino acids. Trimming pared 0 bases from V and 7 bases from J, leaving 20 bases between. The CDR3 coding sequence is TGCGCCAGCAGCTTGGAGTCCGGGTGGTCGGGAGCTAATGAGCAGTTCTTC. Translated: CASSLESGWSGANEQFF.

The V and J genes are TRBV6-5 and TRBJ1-2, with 7 positions matching TRBD1. V shed 5 bases and J 5 bases; nucleotides not matched to a gene: 20. CDR3 length: 18 amino acids. In germline, CDR1 is MNHEY, CDR2 SVGAGI. The chain's CDR3 is CASSETTRPGGQIYGYTF. The CDR3 DNA is TGTGCCAGCAGTGAAACAACTCGACCAGGGGGACAGATATATGGCTACACCTTC.

CDR3 protein: CASSASGVSPYEQYF. CDR3 in DNA: TGTGCCAGCAGTGCAAGCGGGGTGTCCCCCTACGAGCAGTACTTC. The gene calls are TRBV2 and TRBJ2-7, with 7 bases fitting TRBD2. The junction had 8 bases not matched to a gene; V was cut back by 4 bases and J by 2 bases. This CDR3 contains 15 residues. Looked up from germline, CDR1 is SNHLY and CDR2 is FYNNEI. The full variable domain, in which reference TRBV2 and TRBJ2-7 provide the parts outside the CDR3, is EPEVTQTPSHQVTQMGQEVILRCVPISNHLYFYWYRQILGQKVEFLVSFYNNEISEKSEIFDDQFSVERPDGSNFTLKIRSTKLEDSAMYFCASSASGVSPYEQYFGPGTRLTVT.